This TCR beta chain came from a study of blood T cell repertoires in COVID-19. As handled by the study authors: Amplified reference gene primers provided the basis for estimating nucleated cell counts. TCRdb keeps only in-frame clones here, not all; method: immunoSEQ multiplex PCR. V, J and clone size were drawn from that table, and D and trimming were deduced from the DNA. Here the sample spans about 440,000 clones, roughly 87% being singletons. Individuals aged about 18 to 95 years were recruited from some 26 US areas. This clonotype was sampled from a woman under 30 with acute COVID-19. Source material: PBMCs or T cells enriched from blood (not recorded which).

CDR3 coding DNA: TGTGCCAGCCGGAGCACAGATACGCAGTATTTT. This codes for CASRSTDTQYF. The rearrangement joins TRBV12-3 or TRBV12-4 to TRBJ2-3; D uncertain. Trimming took off 8 bases at V and 0 bases at J, with 3 bases between the two ends. The CDR3 sequence is 11 residues long.